The present T cell receptor (beta chain) was sequenced within a study of CD8 T cells in Susac syndrome. Random hexamers served to reverse transcribe roughly 0.45 to 1 ug RNA. TCRdb reprocessed the immunoSEQ multiplex PCR reads with MiXCR, giving one entry per CDR3 protein. This table holds approximately 150,000 distinct CDR3 sequences, roughly 94% found once. CDR1 and CDR2 from the germline V gene are LGHDT and YNNKEL (reference sequence). V shed 3 bases and J shed 5 bases, with 16 bases lying between them. This CDR3 has 15 amino acids. Input material: CD4+ T cells from PBMCs. The origin of this receptor is a human donor in good health. The V call is TRBV3-1, the J call TRBJ1-1; weak D call: TRBD1 (5 bases). CDR3 sequence: CASSQKPGGGTEAFF. Written as DNA, the CDR3 is TGTGCCAGCAGCCAGAAGCCCGGTGGGGGGACTGAAGCTTTCTTT.